These 25 T cell receptor beta chains originate from one sample sequenced in a study of cytomegalovirus exposure and HLA in healthy donors. Use of 60 Vbeta and 13 Jbeta primers characterized the PCR. The repertoire was sequenced with immunoSEQ multiplex PCR; TCRdb's copy has only in-frame clones and lacks some. This sample has some 99,000 clones; 55% to 80% occur once, and the top ten carry 1.2%. Specimen: PBMCs. These receptors came from a female donor in good health and CMV-seronegative.

The genes are TRBV19 and TRBJ2-1; possibly TRBD1 for D (5 bases). The CDR3 is made up of 16 amino acids. Trimming stripped 8 bases from V and 6 bases from J, with 23 bases between. CDR1 is LNHDA and CDR2 is SQIVND in the germline V gene (reference sequence). CDR3 loop: CASGRGWTSTGNEQFF. CDR3 sequence (DNA): TGTGCCAGTGGAAGAGGATGGACATCCACGGGCAATGAGCAGTTCTTC. Full variable domain (missing parts from reference TRBV19 and TRBJ2-1): DGGITQSPKYLFRKEGQNVTLSCEQNLNHDAMYWYRQDPGQGLRLIYYSQIVNDFQKGDIAEGYSVSREKKESFPLTVTSAQKNPTAFYLCASGRGWTSTGNEQFFGPGTRLTVL.

The CDR3 region is CASASQGYEQYF. DNA for the CDR3: TGTGCCAGCGCCTCACAGGGGTACGAGCAGTACTTC. The rearrangement uses TRBV2 and TRBJ2-7; 7 positions match TRBD1. The length of the CDR3 is 12 residues. Germline CDR1 and CDR2: SNHLY and FYNNEI. V trimming: 8 bases; J trimming: 4 bases; junction bases outside the gene matches: 5.

The chain recombines TRBV11-3 with TRBJ1-2, with D unresolved. CDR1 is SGHNT, CDR2 YENEEA, per germline. Trimming shortened V by 5 bases and J by 6 bases, and 19 bases separated the two germline ends. The CDR3 consists of 15 residues. The CDR3 nucleotides read TGTGCCAGCAGCCCTACGGACGGGGAAGTCGATGGCTACACCTTC. Its translation: CASSPTDGEVDGYTF.

This sequence joins TRBV5-1 and TRBJ2-7, with D unresolved. Trimming removed 1 base from V and 3 bases from J, with 14 bases in between. Germline V gene lookup returns CDR1 SGHRS and CDR2 YFSETQ. This CDR3 comprises 15 residues. This chain's CDR3 is CASSLTTNDFYEQYF. The CDR3 DNA is TGCGCCAGCAGCTTGACTACAAATGATTTCTACGAGCAGTACTTC.

The DNA of the CDR3 is TGTGCCAGCAGCTTATTTTCGATAGCGGGGGTAGAGCAGTTCTTC. This encodes CASSLFSIAGVEQFF. This chain connects TRBV7-6 to TRBJ2-1; 9 bases agree with TRBD2. CDR1 is SGHVS, CDR2 FNYEAQ, per germline. V dropped 2 bases and J dropped 10; count of bases not matched to a gene: 9. This CDR3 spans 15 amino acids.

The chain carries TRBV4-1 and TRBJ2-7; 9 bases fit TRBD1. CDR1 is MGHRA, CDR2 YSYEKL, per germline. V trimming: 3 bases; J trimming: 0 bases; junction bases outside the gene matches: 12. This CDR3 is built from 18 residues. The CDR3 sequence: CASSQRVNMDRGSYEQYF. The CDR3 DNA reads as TGCGCCAGCAGCCAGAGGGTTAATATGGACAGGGGCTCCTACGAGCAGTACTTC.

The chain joins TRBV5-4 to TRBJ2-2, with D unclear. V was pared by 0 bases and J by 2 bases, with 14 bases between. The CDR3 loop spans 17 amino acids. The germline gives CDR1 SGHNT, CDR2 YYREEE (reference sequence). CDR3 sequence (DNA): TGTGCCAGCAGCTTGGGTAGAGCGACGAGTAACACCGGGGAGCTGTTTTTT. Translating it yields CASSLGRATSNTGELFF.

V usage is TRBV4-1 and J usage is TRBJ2-3; D is possibly TRBD1 or TRBD2 (6 bases each). Germline V gene lookup returns CDR1 MGHRA and CDR2 YSYEKL. CDR3 length: 14 residues. Trimming took 10 bases from V and 3 from J, leaving 17 bases between them. The CDR3 reads CATRRGSETDTQYF. Written as DNA, the CDR3 is TGCGCCACCAGGAGGGGGAGTGAGACAGATACGCAGTATTTT.

The chain joins TRBV27 to TRBJ2-2; D ambiguous. Germline lookup yields CDR1 MNHEY and CDR2 SMNVEV (reference sequence). This CDR3 is 13 amino acids long. V was shortened by 5 bases and J by 8 bases, with 12 bases between the two germline ends. CDR3 protein: CASSPRYIGELFF. CDR3 DNA: TGTGCCAGCAGTCCGAGGTATATAGGGGAGCTGTTTTTT.

This clone showed up just once. V gene TRBV28 combines with J gene TRBJ2-1, with D possibly TRBD1 on 5 matching bases. The CDR3 runs 15 residues. The ends were cut back, 6 bases at V and 1 base at J, with 13 bases in the middle. Germline CDR1 reads MDHEN; CDR2 reads SYDVKM. The CDR3 coding sequence is TGTGCCAGCAGGATTGAAACAGGTTCCTACAATGAGCAGTTCTTC. Its translation: CASRIETGSYNEQFF.

The chain's CDR3 is CATQGEGWSNEQFF. In DNA, the CDR3 is TGTGCCACCCAAGGGGAGGGGTGGTCGAATGAGCAGTTCTTC. The gene calls are TRBV6-1 and TRBJ2-1; 7 nucleotides match TRBD2. The J segment lost 7 bases and the V segment lost 10 bases, leaving 13 bases of the junction unmatched. The CDR3 covers 14 residues. The V gene's germline CDR1 is MNHNS and CDR2 SASEGT.

The rearrangement joins TRBV28 to TRBJ1-5, with 7 positions matching TRBD1. Trimming removed 6 bases from V and 1 base from J; junction bases left unmatched: 6. The CDR3 is 15 residues long. Germline CDR1 MDHEN, CDR2 SYDVKM. Here the CDR3 reads CASRPDRASNQPQHF. CDR3 nucleotide sequence: TGTGCCAGCAGACCTGACAGGGCGAGCAATCAGCCCCAGCATTTT.

Only one count was recorded for this clone. V and J are TRBV28 and TRBJ2-1, with 12 bases identical to TRBD2. V was pared by 5 bases and J by 7 bases, with 3 bases of the junction left unmatched. This CDR3 has 14 amino acids. The germline CDR1 and CDR2 sequences are MDHEN and SYDVKM. The chain's CDR3 is CASSTSGRSNEQFF. The CDR3, as DNA: TGTGCCAGCAGTACTAGCGGGAGGTCTAATGAGCAGTTCTTC.

Here the CDR3 reads CASSLSGSFADTQYF. For the CDR3, the DNA is TGTGCCAGCAGCTTAAGCGGGAGTTTTGCAGATACGCAGTATTTT. The V gene is TRBV7-3, the J gene TRBJ2-3; 7 bases are shared with TRBD2. V trimming: 1 base; J trimming: 4 bases; junction bases outside the gene matches: 5. Germline assignment: CDR1 SGHTA and CDR2 FQGTGA. The CDR3 sequence is 15 residues long.

This clone was seen a few times. V and J are TRBV5-6 and TRBJ2-7, with a tentative D call TRBD1 (5 bases). Germline V gene sequence: CDR1 SGHDT, CDR2 YYEEEE. The germline V and J ends were trimmed by 0 bases and 1 base, with 14 bases remaining between them. The CDR3 is made up of 16 amino acids. The CDR3 nucleotides read TGTGCCAGCAGCTTGGGCAGGGATAGTTATTCCTACGAGCAGTACTTC. It translates to CASSLGRDSYSYEQYF. Variable domain in full (rest from reference TRBV5-6 and TRBJ2-7): DAGVTQSPTHLIKTRGQQVTLRCSPKSGHDTVSWYQQALGQGPQFIFQYYEEEERQRGNFPDRFSGHQFPNYSSELNVNALLLGDSALYLCASSLGRDSYSYEQYFGPGTRLTVT.

The rearrangement links TRBV6-5 to TRBJ2-1; TRBD2 matches 9 bases. CDR3 size: 15 residues. The germline CDR1 and CDR2 sequences are MNHEY and SVGAGI. After removal of 4 bases from V and 8 bases from J, the junction contained 9 bases not matched to a gene. The CDR3 DNA reads TGTGCCAGCAGTTCCGCTAGCGGGGAAGGTGATGAGCAGTTCTTC. It codes for CASSSASGEGDEQFF.

The chain combines TRBV7-9 with TRBJ2-7; a possible D gene is TRBD1 (6 bases). The CDR3 sequence is 14 residues long. V lost 2 bases, J lost 1 base, and 9 bases lay in between. CDR1 and CDR2 (germline): SEHNR, FQNEAQ (reference sequence). For the CDR3, the DNA is TGTGCCAGCAGCTTATCCACAGGGTCCTACGAGCAGTACTTC. Its protein product is CASSLSTGSYEQYF.

The rearrangement links TRBV6-5 to TRBJ2-1, with D tentatively TRBD2 (5 bases). V lost 0 bases and J lost 7, with 7 bases in between. This CDR3 is 13 amino acids long. In germline, CDR1 is MNHEY, CDR2 SVGAGI. CDR3 coding DNA: TGTGCCAGCAGTTACTCCACTAGGAATGAGCAGTTCTTC. Translating it yields CASSYSTRNEQFF.

The chain employs TRBV9 and TRBJ1-2, with TRBD1 identical over 10 bases. Unmatched junction bases numbered 1, after V lost 4 bases and J lost 7 bases. Germline V gene lookup returns CDR1 SGDLS and CDR2 YYNGEE. There are 12 residues in the CDR3. The CDR3: CASSRDRGGYTF. As DNA, the CDR3 is TGTGCCAGCAGCCGGGACAGGGGTGGCTACACCTTC.

The count of this clone is one. The chain links TRBV6-1 to TRBJ2-7; possibly TRBD2 for D (6 bases). Trimming took 4 bases from V and 2 from J, leaving 12 bases between them. Germline V gene sequence: CDR1 MNHNS, CDR2 SASEGT. The CDR3 length is 14 residues. The DNA for the CDR3 is TGTGCCAGCAGTGTTACGGGAGCTCCCTACGAGCAGTACTTC. This sequence encodes CASSVTGAPYEQYF.

The V call is TRBV2, the J call TRBJ2-7, with TRBD1 matching over 9 bases. Germline loops: CDR1 SNHLY, CDR2 FYNNEI. J lost 3 bases, V lost 5 bases, and 5 bases had no gene match. The CDR3 runs 14 residues. CDR3 bases: TGTGCCAGCAGTCCAAGGACAGGGGTCTACGAGCAGTACTTC. Amino acid sequence: CASSPRTGVYEQYF.

The gene calls are TRBV11-3 and TRBJ2-2; 12 bases line up with TRBD2. Germline V CDR1 and CDR2: SGHNT, YENEEA. V was clipped by 4 bases and J by 7 bases; unmatched bases: 10. This CDR3 has 17 amino acids. For the CDR3, the DNA is TGTGCCAGCAGCTGGCTTCCTAGCGGGGGGGCCGGCGGGGAGCTGTTTTTT. Protein product: CASSWLPSGGAGGELFF.

This chain connects TRBV4-1 to TRBJ2-5; 10 nucleotides match TRBD2. The trim removed 5 bases at V and 13 bases at J, leaving 10 bases unmatched. The germline V gene encodes CDR1 MGHRA and CDR2 YSYEKL. CDR3 length: 13 amino acids. The CDR3 coding sequence is TGCGCCAGCAGCGAGCGGGGGGGACCTACAAGGTACTTC. Translation: CASSERGGPTRYF.

Concerning this clone itself: Other DNA variants within this sample encode the same CDR3. This rearrangement joins TRBV6-6 to TRBJ1-2, with a tentative D call TRBD1 (5 bases). The germline CDR1 and CDR2 sequences are MNHNY and SVGAGI (reference sequence). Trimming cost V 2 bases and J 8 bases, with 6 bases left between them. The CDR3 consists of 11 residues. CDR3 bases: TGTGCCAGCAGTTACGGGGGGGGCTACACCTTC. This translates into CASSYGGGYTF.

The gene calls are TRBV29-1 and TRBJ1-3; D may be TRBD1 (5 bases). With 0 bases removed from V and 2 bases from J, the gap between germline ends came to 8 bases. The CDR3 totals 14 residues. The germline V gene has CDR1 SQVTM and CDR2 ANQGSEA. DNA of the CDR3: TGCAGCGTTGAAGATCCAGGGACTGGAAACACCATATATTTT. Amino acids: CSVEDPGTGNTIYF.